This TCR beta chain originates from a study of T cell responses to AZD1222 COVID-19 vaccine. Study-wide points: Targeting of unmutated variant regions was reportedly seen in nearly half of spike-specific TCRs.

The germline V gene encodes CDR1 SGHTA and CDR2 FQGNSA. This CDR3 contains 15 residues. The V gene lost 1 base and the J gene lost 3 bases, with 10 bases spanning the gap. Concerning this clone: No antigen is known for it.

The method was immunoSEQ multiplex PCR; TCRdb's version includes in-frame clones alone and lacks a portion of them. Found here are 75,000 to 100,000 clones, about 85% of them singletons; the top ten hold about 13%. The V gene is TRBV7-2, the J gene TRBJ2-4; D is ambiguous. The sequence came from an adult in good health. The material was peripheral blood, obtained on day 0 of AZD1222 vaccination. CDR3 DNA: TGTGCCAGCAGCTTAGTGGGCGGAAGCAAAAACATTCAGTACTTC. It specifies CASSLVGGSKNIQYF.